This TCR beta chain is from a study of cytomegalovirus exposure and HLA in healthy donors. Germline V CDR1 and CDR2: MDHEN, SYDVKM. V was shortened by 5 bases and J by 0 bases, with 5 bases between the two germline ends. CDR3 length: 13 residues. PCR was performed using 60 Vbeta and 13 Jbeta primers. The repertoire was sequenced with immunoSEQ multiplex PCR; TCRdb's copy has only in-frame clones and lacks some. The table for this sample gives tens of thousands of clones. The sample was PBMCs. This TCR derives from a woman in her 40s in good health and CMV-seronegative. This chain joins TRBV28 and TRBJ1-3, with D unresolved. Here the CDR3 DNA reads TGTGCCAGCAGTCTCAGCTCTGGAAACACCATATATTTT. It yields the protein CASSLSSGNTIYF.